A selection of T cell receptor beta chains follows, all from one sample in a study of T-cell reconstitution after alpha-beta-depleted transplantation in children. TCRdb itself ran the PCR reads through MiXCR, one entry per CDR3 protein. This table has some 500,000 distinct CDR3 sequences, about 17% appearing once. Sequencing was performed on PBMCs from the stem cell graft donor, taken from the stem cell graft. All receptors derive from a human donor who donated a stem cell graft to a child with acute lymphoblastic leukemia. CDR3s leave out the opening cysteine and the closing phenylalanine or tryptophan.

V: TRBV10-3
CDR3: AISAGPIGTEAF

V: TRBV20-1
CDR3: SADDWREGDYEQY

V: TRBV10-2
CDR3: ASRTRRGPIDGYT

V: TRBV29-1
CDR3: SVEWREHYNEQF

V: TRBV20-1
CDR3: SARDMGLAAYNEQF

V: TRBV5-1
CDR3: ASSLGESGDTQY

V: TRBV12-3/TRBV12-4
CDR3: ASSSSGTGVNEQF

V: TRBV6-2/TRBV6-3
CDR3: ASSQGLSTDTQY

V: TRBV29-1
CDR3: SVDRDNEQY

V: TRBV20-1
CDR3: SAPQPMTSLNSYEQY

V: TRBV5-1
CDR3: ASSLPHNEQF

V: TRBV20-1
CDR3: SARRWGVREQF

V: TRBV4-2
CDR3: ASSPNQRAYEQY

V: TRBV12-3/TRBV12-4
CDR3: ASRKIRGNTEAF

V: TRBV27
CDR3: ASSRSGGRNYGYT

V: TRBV19
CDR3: ASSIGTGGANTGELF

V: TRBV4-1
CDR3: ASSPDRGLANEQF

V: TRBV28
CDR3: ASSFGRWGQY

V: TRBV5-1
CDR3: ASSLLQGRDTQY

V: TRBV5-5
CDR3: ASSLVVGSSGNTIY

V: TRBV7-2
CDR3: ASSLNFDTQY

V: TRBV4-1
CDR3: ASSQIAGGDYEQY

V: TRBV19
CDR3: ASSIRQGTYNEQF

V: TRBV20-1
CDR3: SARWGTGDEAF

V: TRBV7-3
CDR3: ASSFDRGQYEQY

V: TRBV18
CDR3: ASSPTAGASSGANVLT

V: TRBV24-1
CDR3: ATSDLAGADTQY

V: TRBV15
CDR3: ATSSRQTYEQY

V: TRBV7-9
CDR3: ASSRPPEPGQSYEQY

V: TRBV14
CDR3: ASSQVTIGGEQF

V: TRBV4-1
CDR3: ASSREGELNTEAF

V: TRBV27
CDR3: ASSLRARNNEQF

V: TRBV20-1
CDR3: SARGGTGGRNEQF

V: TRBV19
CDR3: ASSMGYQNTEAF

V: TRBV20-1
CDR3: SARGPKAVYEQY

V: TRBV5-1
CDR3: ASSLPGRNTQY

V: TRBV20-1
CDR3: CARDLAGGDTGELF

V: TRBV4-1
CDR3: ASSHTSGASYEQY

V: TRBV20-1
CDR3: SARGLAGGNEQY

V: TRBV7-9
CDR3: ASSRAGEKF